The T cell receptor beta chain under discussion was sequenced for a study of shared clonotypes between healthy human individuals. Germline V gene lookup returns CDR1 MNHEY and CDR2 SMNVEV (reference sequence). The CDR3 has 13 amino acids. V lost 6 bases and J 1 base, leaving 8 bases between the germline ends. Per sorted-subset replicate PCR, input was about 180 ng DNA, representing 30,000 to 35,000 T cell genomes. Here immunoSEQ multiplex PCR was the method, and the copy in TCRdb shows in-frame clones only, minus some. The table lists around 2,000,000 clones, about 94% of them singletons. The naive CD8 subset, CD45RO-negative cells positively selected for CCR7, excluded terminally differentiated effector memory CD45RA+ cells.

What was sequenced was naive CD8+ T cells sorted from blood. The receptor comes from a man aged 18 to 29 in good health. V gene TRBV27 combines with J gene TRBJ2-3, with D unresolved. The DNA of the CDR3 is TGTGCCAGCAGGACCATCGGCACAGATACGCAGTATTTT. This codes for CASRTIGTDTQYF.